These 5 T cell receptor beta chains were all obtained from the same sample, sequenced in a study of PD-1 blockade in classical Hodgkin lymphoma. Each of the patients experienced relapse following autologous stem cell transplantation, and their brentuximab vedotin exposure differed. Using immunoSEQ multiplex PCR, the repertoire was profiled, and TCRdb retains in-frame clones only, with some absent. Found here are around 25,000 clones, over 70% of them singletons; the top ten hold 6% to 8.5%. Sequencing was performed on peripheral blood mononuclear cells (PBMCs), taken at baseline. These receptors came from a human donor with classical Hodgkin lymphoma.

The chain uses TRBV19 and TRBJ2-1, with TRBD2 identical over 7 bases. Trimming at V came to 7 bases and at J to 7 bases, leaving 19 bases not matched to a gene. The CDR3 runs 17 residues. CDR1 LNHDA and CDR2 SQIVND come from the germline V gene (reference sequence). The CDR3 DNA is TGTGCCAGTACCCCCAGCAGCGGGGTGGGGGGAGTGAATGAGCAGTTCTTC. Translation gives CASTPSSGVGGVNEQFF.

This clone was counted a few times. The genes are TRBV6-5 and TRBJ1-6; D is undetermined. Germline loops: CDR1 MNHEY, CDR2 SVGAGI. The CDR3 runs to 16 residues. Deletions cut 2 bases from V and 7 bases from J, with 15 bases between. The CDR3 DNA reads as TGTGCCAGCAGTTACATCACAAGGAGAGGGAATTCACCCCTCCACTTT. Amino acid sequence: CASSYITRRGNSPLHF.

The chain employs TRBV5-4 and TRBJ1-1, with 7 bases aligning to TRBD1. The CDR3 loop spans 15 amino acids. Unmatched junction bases numbered 11, after V lost 4 bases and J lost 5 bases. The V gene's germline CDR1 is SGHNT and CDR2 YYREEE (reference sequence). DNA of the CDR3: TGTGCCAGCAGCGCCGGGACAGTTGGACGGACTGAAGCTTTCTTT. Translating it yields CASSAGTVGRTEAFF.

CDR3 loop: CASSVAGGGTDTQYF. The CDR3 nucleotides are TGTGCCAGCAGCGTAGCTGGCGGGGGAACAGATACGCAGTATTTT. The V gene is TRBV9, the J gene TRBJ2-3, with 7 bases that match TRBD2. Germline CDR1 SGDLS, CDR2 YYNGEE. CDR3 length: 15 amino acids. The V segment lost 0 bases and the J segment 3 bases; nucleotides outside the gene matches: 4.

The rearrangement uses TRBV4-2 and TRBJ1-1, with D possibly being TRBD1 (6 bases). CDR1 is LGHNA, CDR2 YNFKEQ, per germline. The CDR3 is 12 residues long. V dropped 3 bases and J dropped 11 bases, with 13 bases sitting between them. CDR3 amino acids: CASSHNRETAFF. The CDR3 nucleotides read TGTGCCAGCAGCCATAACAGGGAGACGGCTTTCTTT.